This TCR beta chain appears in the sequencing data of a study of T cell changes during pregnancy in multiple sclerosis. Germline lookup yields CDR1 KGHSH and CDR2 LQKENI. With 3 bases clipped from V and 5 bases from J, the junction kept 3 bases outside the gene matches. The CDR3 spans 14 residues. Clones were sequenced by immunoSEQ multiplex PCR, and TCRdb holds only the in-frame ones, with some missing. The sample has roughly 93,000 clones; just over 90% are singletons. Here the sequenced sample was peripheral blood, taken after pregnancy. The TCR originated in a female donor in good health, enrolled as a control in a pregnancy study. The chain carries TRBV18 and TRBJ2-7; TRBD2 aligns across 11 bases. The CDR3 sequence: CASSPGLAGDEQYF. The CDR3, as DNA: TGTGCCAGCTCACCTGGACTAGCGGGTGACGAGCAGTACTTC.